This passage covers 5 T cell receptor beta chains from one sample sequenced in a study of cytomegalovirus exposure and HLA in healthy donors (dated by TCRdb to 2015 to 2018). Library method: the immunoSEQ multiplex PCR assay. A mixture of 60 forward primers for TCR Vbeta segments and 13 reverse primers for TCR Jbeta segments was used in the multiplex PCR. TCRdb limited this immuneACCESS table to in-frame rearrangements with V and J called. A share of clones is missing; checked studies link under half to unresolved V genes, and the rest is unexplained. A total of 200,000 to 300,000 clones appear in this sample, roughly 86% of them only once. Of the sample, 2% to 2.5% falls within the top ten clones. The sequenced sample consisted of PBMCs. The receptor source for this set is a woman aged 40 to 49 in good health and CMV-seropositive.

V and J are TRBV2 and TRBJ2-1; 11 nucleotides match TRBD2. The CDR3 has 15 residues. V was pared by 4 bases and J by 6 bases, with 5 bases of the junction left unmatched. The germline V gene encodes CDR1 SNHLY and CDR2 FYNNEI. CDR3 sequence (DNA): TGTGCCAGCAGTGGTAGCGGGAGGGCTGGCAATGAGCAGTTCTTC. Its translation: CASSGSGRAGNEQFF.

This clone was observed a single time. The chain couples TRBV10-3 to TRBJ1-1; D is possibly TRBD1 (6 bases). V lost 3 bases to trimming and J lost 4 bases, with 21 bases between them. In germline, CDR1 is ENHRY, CDR2 SYGVKD. The CDR3 runs to 17 residues. The CDR3 nucleotides read TGTGCCATCAGTGATCTTACAGGGAGGGAGTCTGGCACTGAAGCTTTCTTT. It translates to CAISDLTGRESGTEAFF.

The J gene is TRBJ2-1, the V gene TRBV25-1; 7 nucleotides match TRBD1. Germline-derived CDR1 and CDR2 are MGHDK and SYGVNS. The CDR3 spans 16 residues. The trim removed 3 bases at V and 2 bases at J, leaving 7 bases unmatched. The CDR3 is CASSDHTGVAYNEQFF. In DNA, the CDR3 is TGTGCCAGCAGTGACCACACAGGGGTGGCCTACAATGAGCAGTTCTTC.

This chain uses TRBV5-8 with TRBJ2-3; TRBD1 might be the D (7 bases). V shed 0 bases and J shed 0 bases, with 11 bases lying between them. The CDR3 sequence is 16 residues long. Germline V gene sequence: CDR1 SGHTS, CDR2 YDEGEE. The CDR3 nucleotides are TGTGCCAGCAGCTTGGTCAGGGGGGTAAGCACAGATACGCAGTATTTT. Translation gives CASSLVRGVSTDTQYF.

The V and J genes are TRBV30 and TRBJ2-7, with 15 nucleotides matching TRBD2. Per germline, CDR1 GTSNPN and CDR2 SVGIG (reference sequence). The length of the CDR3 is 14 residues. V trimming: 4 bases; J trimming: 6 bases; junction bases outside the gene matches: 4. The CDR3 region has the DNA TGTGCCTGGAACGGACTAGCGGGAGGGAGCGAGCAGTACTTC. It is translated as CAWNGLAGGSEQYF.